The rows below give T cell receptor beta chains drawn from one sample of a study of cytotoxic CD8 clonotypes in ibrutinib-treated CLL. Generated by immunoSEQ multiplex PCR, the TCRdb table keeps only in-frame clones and is missing some. The sample contains about 140,000 clones, more than 75% of which appear only once. The starting material was PBMCs, obtained after 36 months of ibrutinib treatment. The source of these receptors is a human donor with chronic lymphocytic leukemia. Each CDR3 is given with its conserved first and last residue. The D gene is left open where the match is weak. Size is omitted from some rows. Given values are once, few, many or a class for expanded clones.

J gene: TRBJ1-6
CDR3 length: 13
clone size: -
V gene: TRBV27
D gene: TRBD1
CDR3 DNA: TGTGCCAGCAGGGACAGGGGAGTTTCACCCCTCCACTTT
CDR3 protein: CASRDRGVSPLHF

J gene: TRBJ1-2
CDR3 length: 13
clone size: -
V gene: TRBV16
D gene: -
CDR3 DNA: TGTGCCAGCAGCCCCGACAGCAACTATGGCTACACCTTC
CDR3 protein: CASSPDSNYGYTF

J gene: TRBJ2-2
CDR3 length: 14
clone size: -
V gene: TRBV30
D gene: -
CDR3 DNA: TGTGCCTGGAGTATACTCCATCGAGCCGGGGAGCTGTTTTTT
CDR3 protein: CAWSILHRAGELFF

J gene: TRBJ2-1
CDR3 length: 13
clone size: -
V gene: TRBV6-5
D gene: TRBD2
CDR3 DNA: TGTGCCAGCAGGCTAGCGGGAGGGAATGAGCAGTTCTTC
CDR3 protein: CASRLAGGNEQFF

J gene: TRBJ2-6
CDR3 length: 17
clone size: -
V gene: TRBV11-2
D gene: -
CDR3 DNA: TGTGCCAGCAGCCGGATTGCGGGGGCTCGCCTGGCCAACGTCCTGACTTTC
CDR3 protein: CASSRIAGARLANVLTF

J gene: TRBJ2-7
CDR3 length: 13
clone size: -
V gene: TRBV7-9
D gene: -
CDR3 DNA: TGTGCCAGCAGCCCCCCCTTGGGTGACGAGCAGTACTTC
CDR3 protein: CASSPPLGDEQYF

J gene: TRBJ2-1
CDR3 length: 15
clone size: -
V gene: TRBV5-8
D gene: TRBD2
CDR3 DNA: TGTGCCAGCAGCTTCGGACTAGCACCTAACAGTGAGCAGTTCTTC
CDR3 protein: CASSFGLAPNSEQFF

J gene: TRBJ2-1
CDR3 length: 16
clone size: few
V gene: TRBV27
D gene: -
CDR3 DNA: TGTGCCAGCAGCCCCCAGGGGCGGGGTAACTACAATGAGCAGTTCTTC
CDR3 protein: CASSPQGRGNYNEQFF

J gene: TRBJ1-2
CDR3 length: 16
clone size: -
V gene: TRBV11-2
D gene: -
CDR3 DNA: TGTGCCAGCGGAACGTGGTTACCGACCCGTGGCTATGGCTACACCTTC
CDR3 protein: CASGTWLPTRGYGYTF

J gene: TRBJ2-1
CDR3 length: 21
clone size: once
V gene: TRBV1
D gene: -
CDR3 DNA: TGCACCAGCAGCCGAACACTACCCCGACTAGCGGGAGGGCAGGGTTACAATGAGCAGTTCTTC
CDR3 protein: CTSSRTLPRLAGGQGYNEQFF

J gene: TRBJ2-7
CDR3 length: 14
clone size: -
V gene: TRBV14
D gene: -
CDR3 DNA: TGTGCCAGCAGCCTAGGAGGGGGCTCTTACGAGCAGTACTTC
CDR3 protein: CASSLGGGSYEQYF

J gene: TRBJ1-3
CDR3 length: 16
clone size: -
V gene: TRBV6-6
D gene: TRBD1
CDR3 DNA: TGTGCCAGCAGTTACTCGGGACAGGGGGCTGGAAACACCATATATTTT
CDR3 protein: CASSYSGQGAGNTIYF

J gene: TRBJ2-3
CDR3 length: 16
clone size: -
V gene: TRBV5-8
D gene: -
CDR3 DNA: TGTGCCAGCAGCTTGCCCGGGGGCGTTAGCACAGATACGCAGTATTTT
CDR3 protein: CASSLPGGVSTDTQYF

J gene: TRBJ1-6
CDR3 length: 17
clone size: -
V gene: TRBV28
D gene: -
CDR3 DNA: TGTGCCAGCAGTTTAGACGACTGGGGGTTATCCGGTTCACCCCTCCACTTT
CDR3 protein: CASSLDDWGLSGSPLHF

J gene: TRBJ1-5
CDR3 length: 15
clone size: -
V gene: TRBV27
D gene: -
CDR3 DNA: TGTGCCAGCAGTTTTTTTTGGGGGGAGGGTCAGCCCCAGCATTTT
CDR3 protein: CASSFFWGEGQPQHF

J gene: TRBJ2-3
CDR3 length: 15
clone size: -
V gene: TRBV4-2
D gene: -
CDR3 DNA: TGTGCCAGCAGCCAAGATGGAGCTGGCACAGATACGCAGTATTTT
CDR3 protein: CASSQDGAGTDTQYF

J gene: TRBJ2-1
CDR3 length: 14
clone size: -
V gene: TRBV15
D gene: -
CDR3 DNA: TGTGCCACCAGCAGCGGACAGCGTCTCGTTGAGCAGTTCTTC
CDR3 protein: CATSSGQRLVEQFF

J gene: TRBJ2-4
CDR3 length: 17
clone size: -
V gene: TRBV10-2
D gene: TRBD2
CDR3 DNA: TGCGCCAGCAGTGAAGGCGCGGGGGTTCGAGCCAAAAACATTCAGTACTTC
CDR3 protein: CASSEGAGVRAKNIQYF

J gene: TRBJ2-7
CDR3 length: 14
clone size: -
V gene: TRBV28
D gene: TRBD2
CDR3 DNA: TGTGCCAGCCGCACCAGCGGGGGGTCCTACGAGCAGTACTTC
CDR3 protein: CASRTSGGSYEQYF

J gene: TRBJ1-4
CDR3 length: 15
clone size: -
V gene: TRBV7-9
D gene: -
CDR3 DNA: TGTGCCAGCAGCTTATTCACAGCTACTAATGAAAAACTGTTTTTT
CDR3 protein: CASSLFTATNEKLFF

J gene: TRBJ2-3
CDR3 length: 17
clone size: -
V gene: TRBV7-3
D gene: TRBD2
CDR3 DNA: TGTGCCAGCAGCCCGAACGGCCGGGGGGGAAGCACAGATACGCAGTATTTT
CDR3 protein: CASSPNGRGGSTDTQYF

J gene: TRBJ2-7
CDR3 length: 14
clone size: -
V gene: TRBV15
D gene: -
CDR3 DNA: TGTGCCACCAGCAATGGGAGGGGGCCAGACGAGCAGTACTTC
CDR3 protein: CATSNGRGPDEQYF

J gene: TRBJ2-7
CDR3 length: 16
clone size: once
V gene: TRBV11-3
D gene: TRBD1
CDR3 DNA: TGTGCCAGCAGCTTACCCAAAGGGACAGGGGAGGACGAGCAGTACTTC
CDR3 protein: CASSLPKGTGEDEQYF

J gene: TRBJ1-1
CDR3 length: 16
clone size: few
V gene: TRBV10-3
D gene: TRBD1
CDR3 DNA: TGTGCCATCAGTGACCCCCCGGGACAGGGCAACACTGAAGCTTTCTTT
CDR3 protein: CAISDPPGQGNTEAFF

J gene: TRBJ2-5
CDR3 length: 15
clone size: -
V gene: TRBV4-1
D gene: -
CDR3 DNA: TGCGCCAGCAGCCAAGGGCAGGTTTACCAAGAGACCCAGTACTTC
CDR3 protein: CASSQGQVYQETQYF

J gene: TRBJ2-1
CDR3 length: 12
clone size: -
V gene: TRBV29-1
D gene: TRBD2
CDR3 DNA: TGCAGCGCAAAAGCGGGGCTGCATGAGCAGTTCTTC
CDR3 protein: CSAKAGLHEQFF

J gene: TRBJ1-5
CDR3 length: 14
clone size: -
V gene: TRBV5-4
D gene: -
CDR3 DNA: TGTGCCAGCAGCTTGGAAGGGGGGAATCAGCCCCAGCATTTT
CDR3 protein: CASSLEGGNQPQHF

J gene: TRBJ2-7
CDR3 length: 15
clone size: -
V gene: TRBV7-8
D gene: TRBD1
CDR3 DNA: TGTGCCAGCAGCTTATACCGGGACAGGGTTTACGAGCAGTACTTC
CDR3 protein: CASSLYRDRVYEQYF

J gene: TRBJ2-5
CDR3 length: 14
clone size: -
V gene: TRBV19
D gene: TRBD2
CDR3 DNA: TGTGCCAGTAGTAGTAGCGGGGGTGGAGAGACCCAGTACTTC
CDR3 protein: CASSSSGGGETQYF

J gene: TRBJ1-5
CDR3 length: 13
clone size: -
V gene: TRBV18
D gene: -
CDR3 DNA: TGTGCCAGCTCACCCGGGGCCAATCAGCCCCAGCATTTT
CDR3 protein: CASSPGANQPQHF

J gene: TRBJ2-7
CDR3 length: 15
clone size: few
V gene: TRBV4-1
D gene: -
CDR3 DNA: TGCGCCAGCAGCCCTGTTCGGGACGTACCCTACGAGCAGTACTTC
CDR3 protein: CASSPVRDVPYEQYF

J gene: TRBJ2-4
CDR3 length: 12
clone size: -
V gene: TRBV19
D gene: -
CDR3 DNA: TGTGCCAGTAGTATCCTGGGGAACATTCAGTACTTC
CDR3 protein: CASSILGNIQYF

J gene: TRBJ2-5
CDR3 length: 14
clone size: -
V gene: TRBV6-6
D gene: TRBD1
CDR3 DNA: TGTGCCAGCTTAAGGGGGCTGGTTCAAGAGACCCAGTACTTC
CDR3 protein: CASLRGLVQETQYF

J gene: TRBJ2-1
CDR3 length: 13
clone size: -
V gene: TRBV7-9
D gene: -
CDR3 DNA: TGTGCCAGCAGTGAAGGACTCTACAATGAGCAGTTCTTC
CDR3 protein: CASSEGLYNEQFF

J gene: TRBJ1-5
CDR3 length: 13
clone size: -
V gene: TRBV11-2
D gene: -
CDR3 DNA: TGTGCCAGCAGCTTAGATAGCAATCAGCCCCAGCATTTT
CDR3 protein: CASSLDSNQPQHF

J gene: TRBJ2-1
CDR3 length: 16
clone size: -
V gene: TRBV6-1
D gene: TRBD1
CDR3 DNA: TGTGCCAGCAGTGAACGGACCGGGACAGGGTTAAATGAGCAGTTCTTC
CDR3 protein: CASSERTGTGLNEQFF

J gene: TRBJ1-1
CDR3 length: 14
clone size: -
V gene: TRBV28
D gene: -
CDR3 DNA: TGTGCCAGCACCCCCCCGGGACTGGTCAAAGAAGCTTTCTTT
CDR3 protein: CASTPPGLVKEAFF

J gene: TRBJ1-2
CDR3 length: 15
clone size: -
V gene: TRBV4-2
D gene: TRBD1
CDR3 DNA: TGTGCCAGCAGCCAAGATTGGGACAGCTACTATGGCTACACCTTC
CDR3 protein: CASSQDWDSYYGYTF

J gene: TRBJ2-7
CDR3 length: 16
clone size: -
V gene: TRBV7-9
D gene: -
CDR3 DNA: TGTGCCAGCAGCTTAGGTCCTGGCGGACTAATCTACGAGCAGTACTTC
CDR3 protein: CASSLGPGGLIYEQYF

J gene: TRBJ1-1
CDR3 length: 16
clone size: few
V gene: TRBV28
D gene: TRBD1
CDR3 DNA: TGTGCCAGCAGTTTAGACAGGGGGCGTATGGACACTGAAGCTTTCTTT
CDR3 protein: CASSLDRGRMDTEAFF

J gene: TRBJ1-5
CDR3 length: 14
clone size: -
V gene: TRBV30
D gene: -
CDR3 DNA: TGTGCCTGGAGTATTCCCGGTAGCAATCAGCCCCAGCATTTT
CDR3 protein: CAWSIPGSNQPQHF

J gene: TRBJ1-3
CDR3 length: 15
clone size: -
V gene: TRBV6-9
D gene: TRBD1
CDR3 DNA: TGTGCCAGCAGTTACCGGGACAGGGGGCCCAACACCATATATTTT
CDR3 protein: CASSYRDRGPNTIYF

J gene: TRBJ1-5
CDR3 length: 14
clone size: -
V gene: TRBV30
D gene: TRBD1
CDR3 DNA: TGTGCCTGGGGGACAGGGGGTCACAGTCAGCCCCAGCATTTT
CDR3 protein: CAWGTGGHSQPQHF

J gene: TRBJ2-7
CDR3 length: 16
clone size: once
V gene: TRBV9
D gene: TRBD2
CDR3 DNA: TGTGCCAGCAGCACCCAGGGACTAGCGGGAGGATACGAGCAGTACTTC
CDR3 protein: CASSTQGLAGGYEQYF

J gene: TRBJ1-5
CDR3 length: 15
clone size: -
V gene: TRBV18
D gene: -
CDR3 DNA: TGTGCCAGCTCTCCCCAAGGTAGGGGGAATCAGCCCCAGCATTTT
CDR3 protein: CASSPQGRGNQPQHF

J gene: TRBJ1-2
CDR3 length: 15
clone size: once
V gene: TRBV2
D gene: -
CDR3 DNA: TGTGCCAGCAGTGAACCCCGGGGGCATCACTATGGCTACACCTTC
CDR3 protein: CASSEPRGHHYGYTF